This record looks at one T cell receptor (beta chain) sequence and its context. This clone showed up just a few times. It lacks a known antigen. Base qualities are not provided; no much larger clone lies one nucleotide away. The High Capacity cDNA Reverse Transcription Kit was used to reverse transcribe all of the isolated RNA, meaning that expressed TCRB transcripts were what got sequenced. Deep immunoSEQ sequencing was performed on naive, central memory and regulatory T cell samples, with an average of approximately 4 million total reads per sample. After sorted cells were lysed in RLT buffer, RNA was extracted with DNase-treated RNeasy Micro or Mini kits, with the choice depending on cell number. Each cell subset was processed separately to prevent cross-contamination, with patient and healthy donor samples processed together. The immunoSEQ multiplex PCR was used to amplify TCRB sequences from cDNA, generating 87-bp fragments that spanned the CDR3 region. Sequencing of the amplicons was done on the Illumina HiSeq platform. Processing in the source paper ran as follows. Synthetic template baselines were used to correct PCR bias computationally, reads within Hamming distance 2 were collapsed, and singletons that could not be merged were discarded. Reads were aligned against IMGT to assign V, D and J genes, CDR3 length and insertions or deletions at six rearrangement sites. Clonotype counts were normalized to sorted cell number within each subset before computing true diversity and Gini coefficients with the tcR R package. The overlap coefficient, calculated on TCRB nucleotide sequences, was used to measure repertoire sharing. Out-of-frame TCRB sequences from naive cells were analyzed to stand in for the pre-selection repertoire. Imported from immuneACCESS, the table was reduced by TCRdb to in-frame sequences with V and J called. These copies leave out some clones; in studies compared against another copy, an unresolved V gene accounts for under half, and the cause of the remainder is not known. That table supplies the V and J calls and clone size; D and trimming were determined from the DNA. In this sample the table shows 350,000 to 450,000 clones, roughly 16% of which occur a single time. The ten biggest clones cover about 0.018% of the sample.

These data are taken from a study of beta chain features in type 1 diabetes (dated by TCRdb to the late 2010s). General notes on the study: Mean age, gender distribution, total cell number and subset yield were not different between patients and healthy donors. A total of roughly 98,000,000 sorted cells were examined across all samples, and RNA yield correlated strongly with the number of cells per subset. In the study, recently diagnosed type 1 diabetes patients and matched healthy donors were compared on the TCRB repertoires of their sorted circulating CD4+ T cell subsets. Naive and central memory subsets were obtained from all 30 or so donors, but regulatory and stem cell-like memory subsets were isolated from only 8 patients and about eight healthy donors. Summary of the overall study and its limitations: Naive, central memory and regulatory TCRB repertoires appeared to be more alike among patients than among healthy donors. Because small numbers of individuals were included in the HLA sub-analyses, any influence of HLA type on TCRB rearrangement was left unresolved. At VDJ recombination sites, patients with type 1 diabetes made fewer insertions and deleted more nucleotides, a pattern implying thymic rearrangement abnormalities. Because cDNA rather than genomic DNA was sequenced, highly expressing activated cells could have been over-represented, although no difference in activation and CD3 levels was found between groups. In all four CD4+ subsets, TCRB CDR3 length was moderately but significantly shorter in type 1 diabetes patients. PCR may preferentially amplify shorter templates, but because patient and control samples were amplified and corrected together, any resulting skew would affect both groups equally.

Taken from cysteine to phenylalanine, the CDR3 has 14 residues. Solely the CDR3 DNA is kept, with 42 bases framed from the first base. Germline trimming amounts to 2 bases on V and 6 bases on J, with 6 as the count of junction bases outside the gene matches. The germline V gene (reference sequence) provides CDR1 SEHNR and CDR2 FQNEAQ. Each donor gave one peripheral blood draw, averaging around 0.11 L, which was collected into heparinised tubes. Naive, central memory, regulatory and stem cell-like memory CD4+ T cells were sorted on a BD FACSAria II using a panel including CD45RO, CCR7, CD25, CD127, CD95 and CD27. A purity above 95% was achieved for all sorted populations. PBMCs were isolated right away by Lymphoprep density gradient centrifugation and were stained directly, without culture. So that batch effects would be minimized, each experiment stained and sorted samples in pairs, pairing one healthy donor with one patient.

This TCR was recovered from a young woman in good health. The specimen was naive CD4+ T cells from blood. The label giving this sample's cell subset or site can be read as: true naive CD4+ T cells. The sequence is built from TRBV7-9 and TRBJ2-7; 8 middle bases align to TRBD1. CDR3 reads: CASSLPGQASEQYF. The DNA sequence is as follows: TGTGCCAGCAGCTTACCGGGACAGGCATCCGAGCAGTACTTC.